A single sample is the source of the 27 T cell receptor beta chains below, sequenced in a study of T cells after yellow fever vaccination. TCRdb used MiXCR to reprocess the 5' RACE reads, holding one entry per CDR3 protein. The sample has 200,000 to 300,000 distinct CDR3 sequences, 6.5% to 7.5% seen once. This specimen consisted of CD4+ T cells sorted from PBMCs, obtained on the day of the yellow fever booster vaccination. These receptors were obtained from a man aged 30 to 45 who received the YFV17D yellow fever vaccine.

The chain joins TRBV20-1 to TRBJ2-7; D might be TRBD1 or TRBD2, each matching 5 bases. V was clipped by 3 bases and J by 2 bases, with 11 bases between them. The CDR3 is made up of 13 amino acids. CDR1 DFQATT and CDR2 SNEGSKA come from the germline V gene (reference sequence). The chain's CDR3 is CSARIGATYEQYF. For the CDR3, the DNA is TGCAGTGCTAGGATCGGGGCCACCTACGAGCAGTACTTC.

The gene calls are TRBV10-3 and TRBJ2-3; D is possibly TRBD2 (6 bases). CDR3 size: 13 residues. Between the trimmed V and J ends, which lost 11 bases and 8 bases, there was a span of 20 bases. Germline assignment: CDR1 ENHRY and CDR2 SYGVKD. The CDR3 nucleotides read TGTGCCGGCGGGCCCCACGAGGAGGGTACGCAGTATTTT. It encodes CAGGPHEEGTQYF.

This clonotype was detected many times. The chain carries TRBV27 and TRBJ2-7, with D uncertain. Germline CDR1 is MNHEY and CDR2 is SMNVEV (reference sequence). The CDR3 runs 13 residues. The V gene lost 3 bases and the J gene lost 2 bases, with 8 bases spanning the gap. CDR3 nucleotide sequence: TGTGCCAGCAGTTTCGTCCCCCCCTACGAGCAGTACTTC. Its protein product is CASSFVPPYEQYF.

This clonotype showed up just a few times. This chain uses TRBV10-3 with TRBJ2-5, with TRBD2 matching 7 bases. Per the germline V gene, CDR1 is ENHRY and CDR2 is SYGVKD. Trimming at V came to 6 bases and at J to 5 bases, leaving 18 bases not matched to a gene. The CDR3 has 17 amino acids. The CDR3 loop reads CAIRTGRGSGGEETQYF. CDR3 bases: TGTGCCATCAGAACTGGTCGCGGGAGCGGTGGGGAGGAGACCCAGTACTTC.

This chain joins TRBV5-1 and TRBJ2-5; D remains ambiguous. V lost 0 bases, J lost 4 bases, and 4 bases lay in between. The CDR3 consists of 12 residues. The germline V gene encodes CDR1 SGHRS and CDR2 YFSETQ. DNA of the CDR3: TGCGCCAGCAGCTTGGGCACAGAGACCCAGTACTTC. Translating gives CASSLGTETQYF. Combining the CDR3 with reference TRBV5-1 and TRBJ2-5 gives the whole variable domain KAGVTQTPRYLIKTRGQQVTLSCSPISGHRSVSWYQQTPGQGLQFLFEYFSETQRNKGNFPGRFSGRQFSNSRSEMNVSTLELGDSALYLCASSLGTETQYFGPGTRLLVL.

This clonotype occurred a few times. The chain is built from TRBV4-2 and TRBJ1-3; D gene unclear. Germline V gene lookup returns CDR1 LGHNA and CDR2 YNFKEQ. V lost 0 bases to trimming and J lost 4 bases, with 16 bases between them. The CDR3 is 17 amino acids. The CDR3, as DNA: TGTGCCAGCAGCCAAGAGGCCCCCCAGGTCTTAGGAAACACCATATATTTT. Translated, it gives CASSQEAPQVLGNTIYF.

This clonotype has at least ten counts. The chain recombines TRBV18 with TRBJ2-1; D is perhaps TRBD1 or TRBD2 (5 bases each). This CDR3 contains 15 residues. Germline V gene data show CDR1 as KGHSH and CDR2 as LQKENI. Trimming pared 2 bases from V and 9 bases from J, leaving 17 bases between. CDR3 residues: CASSPSGQGIGEQFF. In DNA form, the CDR3 reads TGTGCCAGCTCACCATCGGGGCAGGGAATTGGTGAGCAGTTCTTC.

This clonotype has at least ten counts. The chain carries TRBV5-1 and TRBJ2-1; D is perhaps TRBD2 (5 bases). Germline-derived CDR1 and CDR2 are SGHRS and YFSETQ. Trimming left V 2 bases short and J 8 bases short, with 14 bases between. The CDR3 has 14 residues. In DNA form, the CDR3 reads TGCGCCAGCAGCTTTACGGAGGTAGACGATGAGCAGTTCTTC. Encoded protein: CASSFTEVDDEQFF.

The chain combines TRBV28 with TRBJ2-1, with 7 bases identical to TRBD2. The V segment lost 6 bases and the J segment 7 bases; nucleotides outside the gene matches: 9. This CDR3 spans 14 amino acids. Germline CDR1 MDHEN, CDR2 SYDVKM. The CDR3 DNA is TGTGCCAGCAGATTGGGAGGGGCGGGTAATGAGCAGTTCTTC. This translates into CASRLGGAGNEQFF.

In its sample, this clonotype was seen many times. This chain joins TRBV5-1 and TRBJ2-5; 7 bases fit TRBD1. Germline loops: CDR1 SGHRS, CDR2 YFSETQ. Trimming cost V 3 bases and J 1 base; bases outside gene matches: 6. This CDR3 has 15 residues. The CDR3 loop reads CASSSPGQLQETQYF. The CDR3 DNA sequence: TGCGCCAGCAGCTCGCCGGGACAGCTCCAAGAGACCCAGTACTTC.

The chain is built from TRBV20-1 and TRBJ1-5, with a tentative D call TRBD1 (6 bases). V lost 6 bases and J 1 base, leaving 13 bases between the germline ends. Germline V gene data show CDR1 as DFQATT and CDR2 as SNEGSKA (reference sequence). The CDR3 runs 14 residues. The CDR3 coding sequence is TGCAGTGCCCAGAGAGGGGGAAGCAATCAGCCCCAGCATTTT. This sequence encodes CSAQRGGSNQPQHF.

At least ten counts were recorded for this clonotype. This chain joins TRBV7-2 and TRBJ2-7; D remains unclear. V lost 0 bases, J lost 12 bases, and 15 bases lay in between. The V gene's germline CDR1 is SGHTA and CDR2 FQGNSA. This CDR3 spans 13 amino acids. CDR3 in amino acids: CASSLAYEAAWYF. The CDR3 DNA sequence: TGTGCCAGCAGCTTAGCGTACGAGGCCGCGTGGTACTTC.

Only a few counts were recorded for this clonotype. The chain recombines TRBV20-1 with TRBJ2-7, with D tentatively TRBD2 (6 bases). CDR3 length: 13 amino acids. Germline loops: CDR1 DFQATT, CDR2 SNEGSKA (reference sequence). The CDR3: CSLTWAGLHEQYF. The CDR3 DNA is TGCAGCCTAACCTGGGCGGGACTTCACGAGCAGTACTTC.

This clonotype turned up a few times. The V gene is TRBV28, the J gene TRBJ1-1; TRBD1 might be the D (5 bases). The CDR3 length is 13 residues. CDR1 and CDR2 (germline): MDHEN, SYDVKM. Trimming cost V 9 bases and J 4 bases, with 15 bases left between them. As DNA, the CDR3 is TGTGCCAGATCGGGGGAGGGGCCCACTGAAGCTTTCTTT. Protein sequence: CARSGEGPTEAFF.

This clonotype was detected a few times. The chain is built from TRBV5-1 and TRBJ2-2; no definite D call. CDR3 length: 17 residues. Trimming left V 4 bases short and J 0 bases short, with 16 bases between. CDR1 is SGHRS and CDR2 is YFSETQ in the germline V gene. The CDR3 here is CASSPSPFGSNTGELFF. DNA of the CDR3: TGCGCCAGCAGCCCCTCTCCCTTCGGTTCGAACACCGGGGAGCTGTTTTTT.

This chain links TRBV7-8 with TRBJ2-7; D is unclear. The CDR3 consists of 13 residues. The V gene lost 0 bases and the J gene lost 6 bases, with 9 bases spanning the gap. The germline gives CDR1 SGHVS, CDR2 FQNEAQ. CDR3 loop: CASSLASRSEQYF. For the CDR3, the DNA is TGTGCCAGCAGCTTAGCTAGCAGGAGCGAGCAGTACTTC.

This clonotype was counted ten times or more. The chain is built from TRBV7-2 and TRBJ2-7; tentative D call: TRBD2 (6 bases). The CDR3 has 16 residues. The V and J ends lost 7 bases and 0 bases respectively, with 19 bases between them. From germline, CDR1 is SGHTA and CDR2 FQGNSA. This chain's CDR3 is CASNLSGRESSYEQYF. The CDR3, as DNA: TGTGCCAGCAATCTAAGTGGGCGGGAAAGCTCCTACGAGCAGTACTTC.

This clonotype was counted ten times or more. V and J are TRBV6-2 or TRBV6-3 and TRBJ2-1, with 13 bases lining up with TRBD2. This CDR3 is built from 19 residues. Germline V lookup: CDR1 MNHEY, CDR2 SVGEGT. Trimming at V came to 2 bases and at J to 12 bases, leaving 19 bases not matched to a gene. DNA of the CDR3: TGTGCCAGCAGTTACCCCACTAGCGGGAGGGCCTTGGGGCAGGTTCTGCAGTTCTTC. Translating it yields CASSYPTSGRALGQVLQFF.

This clonotype was recorded at least ten times. The chain carries TRBV4-3 and TRBJ2-3, with D possibly being TRBD2 (5 bases). The length of the CDR3 is 17 residues. V was trimmed by 1 base and J by 0 bases, leaving 14 bases between them. The germline gives CDR1 LGHNA, CDR2 YSLEER. The CDR3: CASSQGNEGLSTDTQYF. The CDR3 DNA reads as TGCGCCAGCAGCCAAGGGAATGAAGGACTCAGCACAGATACGCAGTATTTT.

In its sample, this clonotype was seen a few times. The V gene is TRBV3-1, the J gene TRBJ2-1, with 7 bases aligning to TRBD2. The CDR3 length is 13 residues. J was trimmed by 10 bases and V by 1 base; bases with no gene match: 4. Germline CDR1 and CDR2: LGHDT and YNNKEL (reference sequence). CDR3 amino acids: CASSQGPGGEQFF. The CDR3 DNA reads TGTGCCAGCAGCCAAGGTCCCGGGGGGGAGCAGTTCTTC.

Many counts were recorded for this clonotype. The V and J genes are TRBV7-9 and TRBJ1-1; 7 bases line up with TRBD1. Germline trimming cut 5 bases from V and 6 bases from J; bases unmatched to any gene: 6. The CDR3 totals 13 residues. Germline values: CDR1 SEHNR, CDR2 FQNEAQ (reference sequence). The CDR3 protein is CASSDRAGAEAFF. The CDR3 DNA follows: TGTGCCAGCAGCGACAGGGCCGGGGCTGAAGCTTTCTTT.

This clonotype was seen only a few times. J is TRBJ1-1 and V is TRBV5-1; possibly TRBD1 for D (5 bases). The V end was cut by 4 bases, the J end by 1 base, with 17 bases between. CDR3 size: 16 residues. Germline lookup yields CDR1 SGHRS and CDR2 YFSETQ. The CDR3 reads CASSRDDVGRNTEAFF. CDR3 nucleotides: TGCGCCAGCAGCCGGGACGACGTGGGCCGGAACACTGAAGCTTTCTTT.

This clonotype has a handful of counts. CDR3 region: CASTLGPQDYSPLHF. The CDR3 bases are TGTGCCAGCACCCTCGGGCCGCAGGACTATTCACCCCTCCACTTT. V and J are TRBV7-2 and TRBJ1-6; the D is unclear. Per germline, CDR1 SGHTA and CDR2 FQGNSA. V lost 7 bases, J lost 8 bases, and 18 bases lay in between. There are 15 residues in the CDR3.

This clonotype was detected many times. The gene calls are TRBV7-6 and TRBJ1-1; D uncertain. This CDR3 is built from 15 residues. V was pared by 1 base and J by 3 bases, with 12 bases between. Looked up from germline, CDR1 is SGHVS and CDR2 is FNYEAQ. CDR3 coding DNA: TGTGCCAGCAGCTTAGGAACGGGCGGGGACACTGAAGCTTTCTTT. Its protein is CASSLGTGGDTEAFF.

The rearrangement uses TRBV3-1 and TRBJ1-1; D unresolved. Germline-derived CDR1 and CDR2 are LGHDT and YNNKEL (reference sequence). The CDR3 loop spans 14 amino acids. V lost 1 base and J lost 1, with 7 bases in between. The CDR3 region is CASSQVRPNTEAFF. Written as DNA, the CDR3 is TGTGCCAGCAGCCAAGTCCGGCCGAACACTGAAGCTTTCTTT.

This clonotype was recorded once. CDR3 amino acids: CSAVTGESTGELFF. The CDR3, as DNA: TGCAGTGCTGTGACAGGGGAATCCACCGGGGAGCTGTTTTTT. This chain connects TRBV20-1 to TRBJ2-2; 8 nucleotides match TRBD1. Per germline, CDR1 DFQATT and CDR2 SNEGSKA (reference sequence). CDR3 length: 14 residues. Trimming cost V 5 bases and J 4 bases; bases outside gene matches: 6.

This clonotype has just a few counts. The chain is built from TRBV29-1 and TRBJ2-1; the match to TRBD2 covers 7 bases. Germline V lookup: CDR1 SQVTM, CDR2 ANQGSEA. V was pared by 5 bases and J by 4 bases, with 8 bases of the junction left unmatched. The CDR3 extends over 14 amino acids. CDR3 region: CSVRLALSYNEQFF. The DNA for the CDR3 is TGCAGCGTTCGACTAGCCCTATCTTACAATGAGCAGTTCTTC.